These 30 T cell receptor beta chains were sequenced from one sample in a study of control samples from healthy donors and cancer patients (TCRdb year 2020). Library construction relied on the immunoSEQ multiplex PCR assay. Entries here come from immuneACCESS through TCRdb and include only in-frame sequences with V and J called. Some clones fail to appear in such tables; in the studies checked, an unresolved V gene covers under half of the shortfall, and the cause of the remainder is unknown. This sample lists approximately 100,000 clones; approximately 90% were detected once. Roughly 4% of the sample is held by the ten biggest clonotypes. Sequenced input: blood. These receptors came from a human donor in good health. The donor label of this sample is uncertain.

CDR3 nucleotides: TGTGCCAGCAGCAGAAACAGGGTCAATCAGCCCCAGCATTTT. Its translation: CASSRNRVNQPQHF. This rearrangement joins TRBV7-2 to TRBJ1-5; D possibly corresponds to TRBD1 (6 bases). CDR3 length: 14 amino acids. Deletions cut 5 bases from V and 3 bases from J, with 11 bases between. The V gene's germline CDR1 is SGHTA and CDR2 FQGNSA.

This clone was seen a handful of times. The rearrangement uses TRBV6-2 or TRBV6-3 and TRBJ1-4, with 7 bases that match TRBD1. Trimming at V came to 5 bases and at J to 4 bases, leaving 7 bases not matched to a gene. This CDR3 has 15 amino acids. CDR1 MNHEY and CDR2 SVGEGT come from the germline V gene. The CDR3 region is CASSVRDSSNEKLFF. The CDR3 region has the DNA TGTGCCAGCAGTGTCCGGGACAGCAGTAATGAAAAACTGTTTTTT.

The rearrangement joins TRBV3-1 (or the pseudogene TRBV3-2) to TRBJ1-1; no definite D call. V was clipped by 2 bases and J by 1 base, with 5 bases between them. This CDR3 comprises 13 residues. Germline CDR1 reads LGHDT; CDR2 reads YNNKEL (reference sequence). The CDR3 loop reads CASSQQTNTEAFF. The CDR3 bases are TGTGCCAGCAGCCAACAGACGAACACTGAAGCTTTCTTT.

The chain carries TRBV27 and TRBJ1-5; 10 positions agree with TRBD1. The germline gives CDR1 MNHEY, CDR2 SMNVEV (reference sequence). CDR3 length: 15 residues. V trimming: 6 bases; J trimming: 5 bases; junction bases outside the gene matches: 7. The chain's CDR3 is CASRMTGGADQPQHF. The CDR3 bases are TGTGCCAGCAGGATGACAGGGGGCGCGGATCAGCCCCAGCATTTT.

The chain is built from TRBV2 and TRBJ1-5, with D possibly TRBD1 on 5 matching bases. The CDR3 consists of 14 residues. CDR1 SNHLY and CDR2 FYNNEI come from the germline V gene. V was cut by 5 bases and J by 4 bases, with 12 bases left in between. The CDR3 is CASSFLGGNQPQHF. The CDR3 region has the DNA TGTGCCAGCAGTTTCTTGGGGGGAAATCAGCCCCAGCATTTT.

The gene calls are TRBV24-1 and TRBJ1-5, with D uncertain. The CDR3 is 12 residues long. V lost 2 bases to trimming and J lost 5 bases, with 3 bases between them. Germline CDR1 and CDR2: KGHDR and SFDVKD. The CDR3 is CATSDSDQPQHF. Written as DNA, the CDR3 is TGTGCCACCAGTGATTCGGATCAGCCCCAGCATTTT.

V and J are TRBV7-3 and TRBJ2-5; TRBD2 aligns across 10 bases. Germline CDR1 SGHTA, CDR2 FQGTGA. The CDR3 totals 13 residues. With 7 bases clipped from V and 5 bases from J, the junction kept 4 bases outside the gene matches. The CDR3 DNA sequence: TGTGCCAGCAACAGCGGGGGGGCGGAGACCCAGTACTTC. Protein product: CASNSGGAETQYF.

This chain uses TRBV18 with TRBJ1-1, with TRBD1 identical over 10 bases. V shed 4 bases and J 5 bases; nucleotides not matched to a gene: 10. This CDR3 is built from 16 residues. Germline assignment: CDR1 KGHSH and CDR2 LQKENI. CDR3 sequence: CASSRMTGGAYTEAFF. The CDR3 DNA follows: TGTGCCAGCTCACGGATGACAGGGGGCGCATATACTGAAGCTTTCTTT.

The chain has TRBV9 and TRBJ1-6; D possibly corresponds to TRBD1 (6 bases). Germline-derived CDR1 and CDR2 are SGDLS and YYNGEE. V was cut by 3 bases and J by 5 bases, with 9 bases left in between. The CDR3 contains 14 residues. This CDR3 is CASSGWGHNSPLHF. The CDR3 DNA reads as TGTGCCAGCAGCGGGTGGGGGCATAATTCACCCCTCCACTTT.

V usage is TRBV11-2 and J usage is TRBJ1-1; D may be TRBD1 (6 bases). Germline V lookup: CDR1 SGHAT, CDR2 FQNNGV. Trimming stripped 10 bases from V and 1 base from J, with 22 bases between. The CDR3 consists of 16 residues. The CDR3 here is CATTTEAGASNTEAFF. The CDR3 nucleotides read TGTGCCACCACGACCGAGGCAGGGGCCTCGAACACTGAAGCTTTCTTT.

The rearrangement joins TRBV3-1 (or the pseudogene TRBV3-2) to TRBJ2-1, with a tentative D call TRBD2 (5 bases). The CDR3 spans 14 residues. In germline, CDR1 is LGHDT, CDR2 YNNKEL (reference sequence). V lost 1 base and J 5 bases, leaving 9 bases between the germline ends. In DNA form, the CDR3 reads TGTGCCAGCAGCCAAGCGGGGTCTGACAATGAGCAGTTCTTC. Its protein product is CASSQAGSDNEQFF.

The V gene is TRBV9, the J gene TRBJ1-1; TRBD1 aligns across 8 bases. This CDR3 region has 14 residues. The junction had 7 bases not matched to a gene; V was cut back by 3 bases and J by 6 bases. Germline values: CDR1 SGDLS, CDR2 YYNGEE. CDR3 loop: CASSERQGASEAFF. In nucleotides, the CDR3 is TGTGCCAGCAGCGAGAGGCAGGGGGCATCTGAAGCTTTCTTT.

The V and J genes are TRBV2 and TRBJ2-1, with 9 bases lining up with TRBD2. The CDR3 loop spans 19 amino acids. The V gene end was trimmed by 2 bases and the J gene end by 0 bases; junction bases not matched to a gene: 11. Germline-derived CDR1 and CDR2 are SNHLY and FYNNEI. CDR3 nucleotides: TGTGCCAGCAGTGAAAGGGCTGTTAGCGGGGGAAGCTCCTACAATGAGCAGTTCTTC. It yields the protein CASSERAVSGGSSYNEQFF. Filled out from reference TRBV2 and TRBJ2-1, the complete variable domain reads EPEVTQTPSHQVTQMGQEVILRCVPISNHLYFYWYRQILGQKVEFLVSFYNNEISEKSEIFDDQFSVERPDGSNFTLKIRSTKLEDSAMYFCASSERAVSGGSSYNEQFFGPGTRLTVL.

The genes are TRBV25-1 and TRBJ1-1; D is undetermined. Germline V gene sequence: CDR1 MGHDK, CDR2 SYGVNS. This CDR3 is built from 12 residues. V was clipped by 3 bases and J by 6 bases, with 8 bases between them. In nucleotides, the CDR3 is TGTGCCAGCAGTGATCCTTTCTCTGAAGCTTTCTTT. Translated, it gives CASSDPFSEAFF.

The chain recombines TRBV27 with TRBJ1-2; D is unclear. Germline CDR1 and CDR2: MNHEY and SMNVEV (reference sequence). The CDR3 runs 14 residues. The V and J ends lost 4 bases and 7 bases respectively, with 16 bases between them. In DNA form, the CDR3 reads TGTGCCAGCAGTTCCCGCGAAGGCTCCAGTGGCTACACCTTC. Encoded protein: CASSSREGSSGYTF.

This clone was seen just once. The genes are TRBV11-2 and TRBJ2-7; a possible D gene is TRBD1 (6 bases). The CDR3 runs 13 residues. V lost 1 base to trimming and J lost 5 bases, with 9 bases between them. Germline CDR1 is SGHAT and CDR2 is FQNNGV. The CDR3 coding sequence is TGTGCCAGCAGCTTAGGGGCAGGGGACGAGCAGTACTTC. Protein: CASSLGAGDEQYF.

This clone was counted once. This chain joins TRBV7-9 and TRBJ1-2, with TRBD1 as a possible D gene (6 bases). The CDR3 sequence is 15 residues long. V was pared by 2 bases and J by 8 bases, with 18 bases between. CDR1 is SEHNR and CDR2 is FQNEAQ in the germline V gene (reference sequence). Here the CDR3 reads CASSLSGWGAEGYTF. CDR3 DNA sequence: TGTGCCAGCAGCTTATCGGGATGGGGGGCAGAAGGCTACACCTTC. Combining the CDR3 with reference TRBV7-9 and TRBJ1-2 gives the whole variable domain DTGVSQNPRHKITKRGQNVTFRCDPISEHNRLYWYRQTLGQGPEFLTYFQNEAQLEKSRLLSDRFSAERPKGSFSTLEIQRTEQGDSAMYLCASSLSGWGAEGYTFGSGTRLTVV.

This sequence joins TRBV19 and TRBJ2-7; 7 bases align to TRBD1. CDR1 is LNHDA, CDR2 SQIVND, per germline (reference sequence). The CDR3 runs 13 residues. V was clipped by 3 bases and J by 7 bases; unmatched bases: 6. As DNA, the CDR3 is TGTGCCAGTAGTATGAGGGGGCAATGGGAGCAGTACTTC. It codes for CASSMRGQWEQYF.

The J gene is TRBJ1-5, the V gene TRBV19, with a weak D call TRBD1 (5 bases). The CDR3 length is 15 residues. CDR1 and CDR2 from the germline V gene are LNHDA and SQIVND (reference sequence). V gave up 3 bases and J gave up 3 bases, with 12 bases separating them. The DNA for the CDR3 is TGTGCCAGTAGTATCACGGGGGTCCACAATCAGCCCCAGCATTTT. Translation: CASSITGVHNQPQHF.

This chain links TRBV28 with TRBJ1-5, with D unresolved. V dropped 8 bases and J dropped 7 bases, with 18 bases sitting between them. The CDR3 runs 14 residues. Germline V lookup: CDR1 MDHEN, CDR2 SYDVKM. The CDR3 spells CASDHRVHDQPQHF. CDR3 in DNA: TGTGCCAGCGATCACCGGGTACACGACCAGCCCCAGCATTTT.

The J gene is TRBJ1-2, the V gene TRBV28, with D hard to call. There are 13 residues in the CDR3. Trimming stripped 2 bases from V and 14 bases from J, with 18 bases between. The germline V gene has CDR1 MDHEN and CDR2 SYDVKM. DNA for the CDR3: TGTGCCAGCAGTTTAGGCCGGACCCCAAGTTATACCTTC. Translating gives CASSLGRTPSYTF.

This clone appeared a few times. This chain links TRBV5-4 with TRBJ2-1; D not resolved. The CDR3 has 11 amino acids. Trimming cost V 2 bases and J 6 bases, with 3 bases left between them. Per the germline V gene, CDR1 is SGHNT and CDR2 is YYREEE (reference sequence). CDR3: CASSFINEQFF. The CDR3, as DNA: TGTGCCAGCAGCTTTATCAATGAGCAGTTCTTC.

The chain is built from TRBV12-3 or TRBV12-4 and TRBJ2-5; D gene unclear. This CDR3 is built from 11 residues. Trimming removed 6 bases from V and 4 bases from J, with 6 bases in between. In nucleotides, the CDR3 is TGTGCCAGCAGCCGTGGAGAGACCCAGTACTTC. This translates into CASSRGETQYF.

This chain uses TRBV11-2 with TRBJ2-7; perhaps TRBD2 as D (6 bases). Germline assignment: CDR1 SGHAT and CDR2 FQNNGV. The germline V and J ends were trimmed by 5 bases and 3 bases, with 17 bases remaining between them. The length of the CDR3 is 15 residues. The CDR3 sequence: CASSPRGGRIYEQYF. The CDR3 DNA reads TGTGCCAGCAGCCCACGAGGAGGGCGGATCTACGAGCAGTACTTC. The variable domain in full, with the rest retrieved from reference TRBV11-2 and TRBJ2-7, is EAGVAQSPRYKIIEKRQSVAFWCNPISGHATLYWYQQILGQGPKLLIQFQNNGVVDDSQLPKDRFSAERLKGVDSTLKIQPAKLEDSAVYLCASSPRGGRIYEQYFGPGTRLTVT.

This chain connects TRBV27 to TRBJ1-5; 7 bases agree with TRBD1. Germline values: CDR1 MNHEY, CDR2 SMNVEV (reference sequence). The trim removed 4 bases at V and 3 bases at J, leaving 3 bases unmatched. The CDR3 extends over 14 amino acids. The CDR3, as DNA: TGTGCCAGCAGTTGGGACAGATTCAATCAGCCCCAGCATTTT. Residues: CASSWDRFNQPQHF.

The CDR3 region has the DNA TGTGCCACCAGCATTAGCGCCGGGGGGGGCGGTACGCAGTATTTT. Translated: CATSISAGGGGTQYF. The chain recombines TRBV24-1 with TRBJ2-3; TRBD2 matches 8 bases. The V gene's germline CDR1 is KGHDR and CDR2 SFDVKD. The CDR3 is made up of 15 amino acids. With V trimmed by 7 bases and J by 8 bases, 13 bases remained unmatched.

The CDR3 DNA sequence: TGTGCCAGCAGCATTTACAGGGGAGCGAACACTGAAGCTTTCTTT. Translated, it gives CASSIYRGANTEAFF. The chain couples TRBV21-1 to TRBJ1-1; TRBD1 reflects the table's D call only, with no check against the DNA. TRBV21-1 is marked as a pseudogene. This CDR3 spans 15 amino acids.

The chain is built from TRBV5-6 and TRBJ2-7; 7 bases align to TRBD2. This CDR3 is 15 amino acids long. CDR1 is SGHDT and CDR2 is YYEEEE in the germline V gene. Trimming cost V 1 base and J 0 bases; bases outside gene matches: 4. The CDR3 DNA is TGTGCCAGCAGCTTGCGGCGGACTAGCTCCTACGAGCAGTACTTC. Its protein is CASSLRRTSSYEQYF.

The chain uses TRBV11-2 and TRBJ2-2, with 7 bases matching TRBD2. The germline CDR1 and CDR2 sequences are SGHAT and FQNNGV. The CDR3 spans 15 residues. V gave up 5 bases and J gave up 5 bases; unmatched junction bases: 8. CDR3: CASSPGRGSTGELFF. DNA for the CDR3: TGTGCCAGCAGCCCTGGGAGGGGTTCAACCGGGGAGCTGTTTTTT.

V and J are TRBV12-3 or TRBV12-4 and TRBJ1-4; D is unclear. Between the trimmed V and J ends, which lost 6 bases and 8 bases, there was a span of 13 bases. CDR3 length equals 13 residues. The CDR3 DNA reads as TGTGCCAGCAGGCCTCAAGGAGGGGAAAAACTGTTTTTT. This codes for CASRPQGGEKLFF.